The 4 T cell receptor beta chains in this list originate from one sample, sequenced in a study of blood T cell repertoires in COVID-19. Here immunoSEQ multiplex PCR was the method, and the copy in TCRdb shows in-frame clones only, minus some. The sample has 210,000 or so clones; over 75% are singletons. What was sequenced was PBMCs or T cells enriched from blood (not recorded which). These receptors all come from a man aged 25-45 years with acute COVID-19.

The chain combines TRBV7-9 with TRBJ1-6, with 8 bases matching TRBD1. This CDR3 comprises 15 residues. Germline CDR1 reads SEHNR; CDR2 reads FQNEAQ (reference sequence). Trimming cost V 5 bases and J 9 bases; bases outside gene matches: 9. The CDR3 is CASSRLGQAGSPLHF. In nucleotides, the CDR3 is TGTGCCAGCAGCCGCCTGGGACAGGCGGGTTCACCCCTCCACTTT.

The chain recombines TRBV19 with TRBJ2-7, with D possibly being TRBD1 (5 bases). Looked up from germline, CDR1 is LNHDA and CDR2 is SQIVND (reference sequence). The length of the CDR3 is 13 residues. V was cut by 5 bases and J by 0 bases, with 8 bases left in between. CDR3 region: CASSPDSSYEQYF. CDR3 coding DNA: TGTGCCAGTAGTCCCGACAGCTCCTACGAGCAGTACTTC.

This clone was seen ten or more times. The chain uses TRBV27 and TRBJ1-5; the match to TRBD1 covers 8 bases. CDR3 length: 15 amino acids. Germline CDR1 is MNHEY and CDR2 is SMNVEV (reference sequence). Trimming removed 5 bases from V and 5 bases from J; junction bases left unmatched: 8. The DNA for the CDR3 is TGTGCCAGCAGTGTTAGACAGGGGATCGATCAGCCCCAGCATTTT. Encoded protein: CASSVRQGIDQPQHF.

V is TRBV2 and J is TRBJ1-1, with D uncertain. The CDR3 extends over 11 amino acids. V was pared by 10 bases and J by 5 bases, with 11 bases between. Germline values: CDR1 SNHLY, CDR2 FYNNEI. The CDR3 DNA follows: TGTGCCACTCGACGGGGTACTGAAGCTTTCTTT. Translation gives CATRRGTEAFF.